This record looks at one T cell receptor (beta chain) sequence and its context. The sample is drawn from a study of control samples from healthy donors and cancer patients. Produced via immunoSEQ multiplex PCR; TCRdb's table is partial and in-frame only. Counted here are around 49,000 clones, about 92% occurring once; the ten biggest clones make up approximately 1.4%. This CDR3 is built from 15 residues. J lost 4 bases, V lost 0 bases, and 5 bases had no gene match. Germline loops: CDR1 SGHNT, CDR2 YYREEE (reference sequence). Sequenced input: PBMCs. This TCR was sampled from a man aged 35-49 years with colorectal cancer. The genes are TRBV5-4 and TRBJ2-7; 9 positions match TRBD2. The CDR3 is CASSLGAGGRYEQYF. The CDR3, as DNA: TGTGCCAGCAGCTTGGGGGCGGGAGGGCGGTACGAGCAGTACTTC.